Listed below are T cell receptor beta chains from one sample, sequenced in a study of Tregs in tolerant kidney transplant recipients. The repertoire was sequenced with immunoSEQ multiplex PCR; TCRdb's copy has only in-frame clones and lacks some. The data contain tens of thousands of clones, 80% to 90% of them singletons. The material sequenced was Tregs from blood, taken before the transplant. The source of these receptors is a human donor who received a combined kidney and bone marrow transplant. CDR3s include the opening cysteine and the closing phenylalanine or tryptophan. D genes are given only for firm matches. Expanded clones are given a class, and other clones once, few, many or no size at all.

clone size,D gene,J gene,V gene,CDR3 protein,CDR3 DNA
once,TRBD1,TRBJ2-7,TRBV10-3,CAISESGRRQGAGYEQYF,TGTGCCATCAGTGAGTCCGGCCGCCGACAGGGGGCCGGCTACGAGCAGTACTTC
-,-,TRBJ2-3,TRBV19,CASSIRGAEYEDTQYF,TGTGCCAGTAGTATAAGGGGCGCGGAGTATGAAGATACGCAGTATTTT
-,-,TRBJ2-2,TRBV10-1,CASSEVVGGELFF,TGCGCCAGCAGTGAGGTCGTGGGCGGGGAGCTGTTTTTT
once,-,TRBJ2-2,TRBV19,CASSPRLLNTGELFF,TGTGCCAGTAGTCCAAGACTTTTGAACACCGGGGAGCTGTTTTTT
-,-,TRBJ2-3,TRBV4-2,CASSLVPGDTQYF,TGTGCCAGCAGCTTGGTACCCGGAGATACGCAGTATTTT
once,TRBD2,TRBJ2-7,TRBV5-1,CASSLGTRIGEQYF,TGCGCCAGCAGCTTGGGGACTAGGATAGGCGAGCAGTACTTC
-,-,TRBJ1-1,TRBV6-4,CASRITANTEAFF,TGTGCCAGCAGAATAACAGCGAACACTGAAGCTTTCTTT
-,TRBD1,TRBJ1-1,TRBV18,CASSPYTGAPNTEAFF,TGTGCCAGCTCACCATACACAGGGGCGCCGAACACTGAAGCTTTCTTT
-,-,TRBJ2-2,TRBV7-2,CASRQGGGTGELFF,TGTGCCAGCAGACAGGGCGGCGGCACCGGGGAGCTGTTTTTT
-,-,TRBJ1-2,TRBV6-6,CASSYFGGTYGYTF,TGTGCCAGCAGTTACTTCGGGGGGACCTATGGCTACACCTTC
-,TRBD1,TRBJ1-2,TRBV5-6,CASSLRQGPTF,TGTGCCAGCAGCTTGCGACAGGGTCCCACCTTC
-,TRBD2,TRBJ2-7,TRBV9,CASSVGAGVIYEQYF,TGTGCCAGCAGCGTAGGGGCGGGAGTAATTTACGAGCAGTACTTC
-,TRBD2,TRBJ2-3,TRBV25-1,CASSDWTSGPTDTQYF,TGTGCCAGCAGTGACTGGACTAGCGGTCCCACAGATACGCAGTATTTT
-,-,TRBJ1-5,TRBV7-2,CASSLGRDQPQHF,TGTGCCAGCAGCTTAGGCCGGGATCAGCCCCAGCATTTT
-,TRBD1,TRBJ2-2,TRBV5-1,CASSRPGQGNTGELFF,TGCGCCAGCAGTCGACCGGGACAGGGGAACACCGGGGAGCTGTTTTTT
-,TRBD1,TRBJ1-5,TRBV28,CASSWTGVGQPQHF,TGTGCCAGCAGTTGGACAGGGGTTGGGCAGCCCCAGCATTTT
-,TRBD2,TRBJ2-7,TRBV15,CATSRGGASGRYEQYF,TGTGCCACCAGCAGAGGAGGGGCTAGCGGGAGGTACGAGCAGTACTTC
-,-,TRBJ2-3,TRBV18,CASSRALSGSTDTQYF,TGTGCCAGCTCACGGGCCCTAAGCGGTAGCACAGATACGCAGTATTTT
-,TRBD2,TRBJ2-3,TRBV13,CASSSPSGDGDTQYF,TGTGCCAGCAGCTCACCGAGCGGGGATGGGGATACGCAGTATTTT